Below are 17 T cell receptor beta chains sequenced from a single sample in a study of blood T cell repertoires in COVID-19. The assay was immunoSEQ multiplex PCR, and TCRdb's table has in-frame clones only and misses some. Here the sample spans approximately 440,000 clones, about 90% being singletons. The source material was PBMCs or T cells enriched from blood (not recorded which). These TCRs come from a man younger than 35 who had recovered from COVID-19.

V is TRBV9 and J is TRBJ2-5, with D maybe TRBD2 (5 bases). V lost 0 bases to trimming and J lost 5 bases, with 14 bases between them. The CDR3 totals 15 residues. Germline V gene sequence: CDR1 SGDLS, CDR2 YYNGEE. The CDR3 coding sequence is TGTGCCAGCAGCGTAGTGGGAGCTCCTAGGGAGACCCAGTACTTC. This codes for CASSVVGAPRETQYF.

The chain links TRBV9 to TRBJ2-1, with D possibly matching TRBD1 (6 bases). This CDR3 region has 15 residues. In germline, CDR1 is SGDLS, CDR2 YYNGEE. The V end was cut by 5 bases, the J end by 0 bases, with 12 bases between. Here the CDR3 DNA reads TGTGCCAGCAGTGGCGACAGGAGCTCCTACAATGAGCAGTTCTTC. Translated: CASSGDRSSYNEQFF.

The genes are TRBV5-5 and TRBJ2-1; D not certain. Per germline, CDR1 SGHKS and CDR2 YYEKEE (reference sequence). Trimming cost V 2 bases and J 9 bases, with 9 bases left between them. This CDR3 is built from 12 residues. The CDR3 here is CASSLTGTEQFF. CDR3 DNA sequence: TGTGCCAGCAGCTTAACGGGTACTGAGCAGTTCTTC.

The chain couples TRBV4-2 to TRBJ1-4, with 8 nucleotides matching TRBD1. After removal of 0 bases from V and 2 bases from J, the junction contained 8 bases not matched to a gene. CDR1 and CDR2 from the germline V gene are LGHNA and YNFKEQ. The CDR3 spans 18 residues. The CDR3 here is CASSQDSPGGATNEKLFF. For the CDR3, the DNA is TGTGCCAGCAGCCAAGATTCCCCAGGGGGCGCGACTAATGAAAAACTGTTTTTT.

J is TRBJ1-6 and V is TRBV12-3 or TRBV12-4, with D maybe TRBD1 (5 bases). The CDR3 has 13 residues. The V end was cut by 7 bases, the J end by 9 bases, with 13 bases between. CDR3: CASKSGSSSPLHF. The CDR3 nucleotides are TGTGCCAGCAAATCAGGGTCTAGTTCACCCCTCCACTTT.

The chain combines TRBV21-1 with TRBJ1-3; the table calls TRBD1, which could not be checked here. TRBV21-1 counts as a pseudogene. The CDR3 covers 19 residues. CDR3 amino acids: CASSNVVRTGTFSGNTIYF. In DNA, the CDR3 is TGTGCCAGCAGCAACGTAGTGAGGACAGGGACTTTCTCAGGAAACACCATATATTTT.

In this sample, this clone turned up once. The rearrangement uses TRBV28 and TRBJ2-5; maybe TRBD1 (6 bases). The CDR3 runs 13 residues. The germline gives CDR1 MDHEN, CDR2 SYDVKM. Trimming left V 3 bases short and J 5 bases short, with 10 bases between. For the CDR3, the DNA is TGTGCCAGCAGTTTCAGGGGCCTGGAGACCCAGTACTTC. Amino acids: CASSFRGLETQYF.

The gene calls are TRBV11-2 and TRBJ1-1, with D possibly TRBD1 on 5 matching bases. Per the germline V gene, CDR1 is SGHAT and CDR2 is FQNNGV. V lost 4 bases and J lost 4, with 16 bases in between. This CDR3 contains 15 residues. Here the CDR3 DNA reads TGTGCCAGCAGCTCTCCGAGGGGCGGGGGCACTGAAGCTTTCTTT. It codes for CASSSPRGGGTEAFF.

The chain couples TRBV5-4 to TRBJ1-1; 9 bases agree with TRBD1. The CDR3 totals 15 residues. Per germline, CDR1 SGHNT and CDR2 YYREEE (reference sequence). The V segment lost 5 bases and the J segment 6 bases; nucleotides outside the gene matches: 11. CDR3 sequence (DNA): TGTGCCAGCAGGTCCGCGGGACAGGGACCGCCTGAAGCTTTCTTT. This sequence encodes CASRSAGQGPPEAFF.

The chain employs TRBV10-3 and TRBJ1-2; the D gene is possibly TRBD1 (5 bases). The V and J ends lost 5 bases and 6 bases respectively, with 10 bases between them. The CDR3 has 12 amino acids. Germline CDR1 is ENHRY and CDR2 is SYGVKD. CDR3 nucleotides: TGTGCCATCAGTATTGACAGTAATGGCTACACCTTC. As protein: CAISIDSNGYTF.

The chain links TRBV5-1 to TRBJ2-4, with D tentatively TRBD1 (6 bases). The CDR3 extends over 15 amino acids. Germline values: CDR1 SGHRS, CDR2 YFSETQ. V was cut by 0 bases and J by 2 bases, with 9 bases left in between. CDR3 sequence reads: CASSLEQGTKNIQYF. The CDR3 nucleotides are TGCGCCAGCAGCTTGGAACAGGGAACCAAAAACATTCAGTACTTC.

The chain links TRBV11-2 to TRBJ1-1, with 7 bases that match TRBD1. The CDR3 covers 14 residues. J gave up 6 bases and V 2 bases, and 6 bases lay outside the gene matches. CDR1 and CDR2 (germline): SGHAT, FQNNGV. The CDR3 is CASSLMDRGPEAFF. The DNA of the CDR3 is TGTGCCAGCAGCTTAATGGATAGGGGGCCTGAAGCTTTCTTT.

The chain uses TRBV5-1 and TRBJ2-1, with TRBD2 as a possible D gene (5 bases). The CDR3 is 18 residues long. The ends were cut back, 3 bases at V and 0 bases at J, with 19 bases in the middle. Germline V gives CDR1 SGHRS, CDR2 YFSETQ. CDR3 amino acids: CASSSYPSRASSYNEQFF. The CDR3 DNA follows: TGCGCCAGCAGCTCCTATCCCTCGCGGGCAAGCTCCTACAATGAGCAGTTCTTC.

The genes are TRBV29-1 and TRBJ2-6; TRBD1 agrees at 8 bases. The V segment lost 5 bases and the J segment 0 bases; nucleotides outside the gene matches: 6. The CDR3 is 16 amino acids. Germline CDR1 reads SQVTM; CDR2 reads ANQGSEA. The CDR3 coding sequence is TGCAGCGTTACCGGGACAGGAAGCTCTGGGGCCAACGTCCTGACTTTC. This codes for CSVTGTGSSGANVLTF.

The chain couples TRBV2 to TRBJ2-2; TRBD2 agrees at 8 bases. The CDR3 totals 14 residues. Germline V gene sequence: CDR1 SNHLY, CDR2 FYNNEI. V shed 7 bases and J 4 bases; nucleotides not matched to a gene: 5. CDR3 in amino acids: CASNAGTSTGELFF. The CDR3 region has the DNA TGTGCCAGCAATGCCGGGACTAGCACCGGGGAGCTGTTTTTT.

The chain recombines TRBV19 with TRBJ2-2; a possible D gene is TRBD2 (5 bases). This CDR3 comprises 14 residues. The germline gives CDR1 LNHDA, CDR2 SQIVND (reference sequence). The V end lost 9 bases, the J end lost 1 base, and 12 bases lay between the germline ends. The CDR3: CASSPGVNTGELFF. The CDR3 coding sequence is TGTGCCAGCAGTCCCGGGGTGAACACCGGGGAGCTGTTTTTT.

The V call is TRBV10-1, the J call TRBJ2-1, with 11 bases aligning to TRBD2. CDR3 length equals 14 residues. The ends lost 8 bases at V and 4 bases at J; junction bases unmatched: 4. The germline gives CDR1 WNHNN, CDR2 SYGVQD (reference sequence). The CDR3 DNA follows: TGCGCCAGCCCCGGGACTAGCGGATACAATGAGCAGTTCTTC. Translating it yields CASPGTSGYNEQFF.